The TCR beta chain described here comes from a study of T cells in localized non-small cell lung cancer. Overall study findings and caveats: Measurement of T cell clonality placed uninvolved adjacent lung highest, above the level in tumor. The tumor had only one region sequenced, so heterogeneity remains possible. In adjacent lung, a median roughly 58 of the top 100 tumor clones were found.

The repertoire was sequenced with immunoSEQ multiplex PCR; TCRdb's copy has only in-frame clones and lacks some. The top ten hold roughly 1.8% of the sample, which has 100,000 to 150,000 clones, 89% seen once. As for this clone: No antigen is known for it.

The CDR3 covers 17 residues. V shed 2 bases and J shed 4 bases, with 17 bases lying between them. The germline V gene encodes CDR1 SGHVT and CDR2 SQSDAQ. This receptor was identified in a female donor of 60 years or more with stage I lung adenocarcinoma. V and J are TRBV7-4 and TRBJ1-4, with a weak D call TRBD1 (5 bases). This specimen consisted of peripheral blood, obtained before any cancer treatment. The DNA of the CDR3 is TGTGCCAGCAGCTTACGGGGGGTTTTAAGGCGTAATGAAAAACTGTTTTTT. This codes for CASSLRGVLRRNEKLFF. Full variable domain (rest looked up from reference TRBV7-4 and TRBJ1-4): GAGVSQSPRYKVAKRGRDVALRCDSISGHVTLYWYRQTLGQGSEVLTYSQSDAQRDKSGRPSGRFSAERPERSVSTLKIQRTEQGDSAVYLCASSLRGVLRRNEKLFFGSGTQLSVL.